A single sample is the source of the 17 T cell receptor beta chains below, sequenced in a study. TCRdb re-derived calls from the RT-PCR reads in MiXCR, one entry per CDR3 protein. The sample lists more than 550,000 distinct CDR3 sequences; 14% were seen once. Sequences were obtained from memory CD4+ T cells from blood. All receptors derive from a female donor in good health, serving as a healthy control.

This clonotype occurred a few times. The chain couples TRBV18 to TRBJ2-1; D gene unclear. CDR3 length: 15 amino acids. Germline V gene lookup returns CDR1 KGHSH and CDR2 LQKENI. V dropped 4 bases and J dropped 0 bases, with 10 bases sitting between them. The CDR3: CASSRGPLSYNEQFF. In DNA, the CDR3 is TGTGCCAGCTCACGAGGACCGCTCTCCTACAATGAGCAGTTCTTC.

This clonotype was detected many times. This chain links TRBV5-1 with TRBJ2-7; 8 bases match TRBD2. V shed 3 bases, J shed 5 bases, and the junction held 10 bases outside the gene matches. Germline CDR1 reads SGHRS; CDR2 reads YFSETQ. The CDR3 loop spans 15 amino acids. CDR3 sequence (DNA): TGCGCCAGCAGCTCCACCAGCAGCGGGAGTCACGAGCAGTACTTC. This encodes CASSSTSSGSHEQYF.

The V call is TRBV6-6, the J call TRBJ1-6, with a tentative D call TRBD1 (5 bases). Between the trimmed V and J ends, which lost 2 bases and 10 bases, there was a span of 15 bases. Looked up from germline, CDR1 is MNHNY and CDR2 is SVGAGI (reference sequence). The CDR3 is 15 amino acids. CDR3 nucleotide sequence: TGTGCCAGCAGTTACCTTGTTGGGGGGGAATCACCCCTCCACTTT. The encoded protein is CASSYLVGGESPLHF.

This clonotype has just a few counts. The rearrangement joins TRBV18 to TRBJ1-1, with D uncertain. The V gene lost 3 bases and the J gene lost 1 base, with 9 bases spanning the gap. CDR1 and CDR2 (germline): KGHSH, LQKENI. CDR3 length equals 14 residues. The CDR3 DNA follows: TGTGCCAGCTCACCTTTGGCACAGAACACTGAAGCTTTCTTT. This sequence encodes CASSPLAQNTEAFF.

This clonotype showed up just a few times. The junction shows a germline mismatch at one end, possibly a read error. This chain links TRBV7-3 with TRBJ2-1, with 13 bases aligning to TRBD2. Germline V gene lookup returns CDR1 SGHTA and CDR2 FQGTGA. This CDR3 has 15 residues. CDR3 region: CASSLTSGRAREQFF. CDR3 sequence (DNA): TGTGCCAGCAGCCTAACTAGCGGGAGGGCCCGGGAGCAGTTCTTC.

This clonotype was found a few times. The chain links TRBV20-1 to TRBJ2-3; maybe TRBD2 (5 bases). V gave up 8 bases and J gave up 3 bases, with 12 bases separating them. The CDR3 spans 12 residues. The germline V gene encodes CDR1 DFQATT and CDR2 SNEGSKA (reference sequence). The CDR3 loop is CSPVPGTDTQYF. In nucleotides, the CDR3 is TGCAGTCCCGTTCCGGGGACAGATACGCAGTATTTT.

V and J are TRBV5-8 and TRBJ1-5, with a possible D match to TRBD1 (6 bases). V was shortened by 4 bases and J by 1 base, with 12 bases between the two germline ends. The CDR3 consists of 15 residues. Germline V gene lookup returns CDR1 SGHTS and CDR2 YDEGEE. CDR3 bases: TGTGCCAGCAGCAAACCGGGACAAAGCAATCAGCCCCAGCATTTT. It yields the protein CASSKPGQSNQPQHF.

The chain employs TRBV5-1 and TRBJ1-2; D gene unclear. V lost 4 bases, J lost 4 bases, and 11 bases lay in between. The CDR3 extends over 13 amino acids. The germline V gene has CDR1 SGHRS and CDR2 YFSETQ. The CDR3 reads CASSTPPSYGYTF. In DNA, the CDR3 is TGCGCCAGCAGCACGCCCCCCTCCTATGGCTACACCTTC.

The V and J genes are TRBV7-8 and TRBJ2-3; D gene ambiguous. CDR1 and CDR2 from the germline V gene are SGHVS and FQNEAQ. This CDR3 is 13 amino acids long. V gave up 3 bases and J gave up 5 bases, with 9 bases separating them. In DNA form, the CDR3 reads TGTGCCAGCAGCTTCGTAGGTGGAGATACGCAGTATTTT. Residues: CASSFVGGDTQYF.

This clonotype was counted at least ten times. This chain connects TRBV6-2 or TRBV6-3 to TRBJ2-7; D is perhaps TRBD1 or TRBD2 (6 bases each). Trimming shortened V by 5 bases and J by 1 base, and 18 bases separated the two germline ends. Germline assignment: CDR1 MNHEY and CDR2 SVGEGT. This CDR3 has 16 residues. The CDR3 DNA reads as TGTGCCAGCAGTACCCCGGGGGCAGGGAAGTCCTACGAGCAGTACTTC. Protein sequence: CASSTPGAGKSYEQYF.

The rearrangement joins TRBV7-9 to TRBJ2-1; D may be TRBD2 (6 bases). Trimming cost V 6 bases and J 10 bases, with 22 bases left between them. The CDR3 has 15 residues. Germline-derived CDR1 and CDR2 are SEHNR and FQNEAQ (reference sequence). CDR3: CASSRLGTSAWEQFF. The CDR3 DNA follows: TGTGCCAGCAGTAGACTCGGGACTTCCGCATGGGAGCAGTTCTTC.

The chain links TRBV28 to TRBJ2-1; possibly TRBD1 for D (5 bases). Germline-derived CDR1 and CDR2 are MDHEN and SYDVKM. The CDR3 loop spans 16 amino acids. Trimming took off 6 bases at V and 5 bases at J, with 20 bases between the two ends. The DNA of the CDR3 is TGTGCCAGCAGCCCCTATGGGTGGACACCGAACAATGAGCAGTTCTTC. As protein: CASSPYGWTPNNEQFF.

In this sample, this clonotype turned up a few times. This chain links TRBV27 with TRBJ2-7; 8 nucleotides align to TRBD2. V was pared by 7 bases and J by 3 bases, with 8 bases of the junction left unmatched. The CDR3 extends over 14 amino acids. Germline CDR1 reads MNHEY; CDR2 reads SMNVEV (reference sequence). CDR3 residues: CASKQAGDVYEQYF. The CDR3 DNA is TGTGCCAGCAAGCAAGCGGGAGACGTCTACGAGCAGTACTTC.

This clonotype showed up just a few times. This chain joins TRBV20-1 and TRBJ1-3; TRBD1 aligns across 8 bases. CDR3 length equals 15 residues. Trimming at V came to 5 bases and at J to 2 bases, leaving 8 bases not matched to a gene. Germline assignment: CDR1 DFQATT and CDR2 SNEGSKA (reference sequence). CDR3 coding DNA: TGCAGTGCTTCTATGACAGGGGCACCTGGAAACACCATATATTTT. Amino acids: CSASMTGAPGNTIYF.

This clonotype appeared many times. V and J are TRBV9 and TRBJ2-7; D is perhaps TRBD1 (5 bases). This CDR3 region has 13 residues. With 3 bases removed from V and 1 base from J, the gap between germline ends came to 8 bases. Germline-derived CDR1 and CDR2 are SGDLS and YYNGEE. The CDR3 nucleotides are TGTGCCAGCAGCGCCGACAGTTCCTACGAGCAGTACTTC. The encoded protein is CASSADSSYEQYF. Combining the CDR3 with reference TRBV9 and TRBJ2-7 gives the whole variable domain DSGVTQTPKHLITATGQRVTLRCSPRSGDLSVYWYQQSLDQGLQFLIQYYNGEERAKGNILERFSAQQFPDLHSELNLSSLELGDSALYFCASSADSSYEQYFGPGTRLTVT.

Ten or more counts support this clonotype. The V gene is TRBV9, the J gene TRBJ2-5; D remains unclear. The V gene's germline CDR1 is SGDLS and CDR2 YYNGEE. The V gene lost 0 bases and the J gene lost 2 bases, with 14 bases spanning the gap. The CDR3 has 16 amino acids. The CDR3 region has the DNA TGTGCCAGCAGCGTAGGGGCTCGAAGCCAACAAGAGACCCAGTACTTC. Amino acids: CASSVGARSQQETQYF.

In the case of this clonotype: Being one base from a much bigger clone, this may be a read error. The chain couples TRBV29-1 to TRBJ1-1; no clear D gene. This CDR3 region has 12 residues. Trimming removed 7 bases from V and 1 base from J, with 10 bases in between. CDR1 SQVTM and CDR2 ANQGSEA come from the germline V gene. The DNA for the CDR3 is TGCAGCGCTGGACGGTCGAACACTGAAGCTTTCTTT. Translated: CSAGRSNTEAFF.